This T cell receptor (beta chain) was captured by sequencing in a study of T cell repertoires in cytomegalovirus infection. Study overall: Well-studied HLA-B-restricted epitopes and recently identified HLA-C-restricted epitopes of CMV were both used in the study. Indicated by public TCR beta signatures were CMV infection and matching HLA type. Findings and caveats of the study: Carriage of CMV together with the relevant HLA was identifiable through cumulative public TCR beta family frequency. HLA-C-restricted CMV-specific TCR beta clonotypes prevailed in the ex vivo response.

Germline lookup yields CDR1 SGHAT and CDR2 FQNNGV. The CDR3 extends over 17 amino acids. Trimming pared 5 bases from V and 1 base from J, leaving 18 bases between. One entry per CDR3 protein results from TCRdb running MiXCR on the reads. The sample lists approximately 340,000 distinct CDR3 sequences; 25% to 35% were seen once. This clonotype was seen only a few times. Its antigen is currently unknown. The source material was cultured PBMCs, sampled from culture after CMV antigen stimulation. The TCR originated in a human donor in good health (CMV status not recorded). Some clones in this sample may be carry-over from other donors' samples. The chain employs TRBV11-2 and TRBJ1-3, with D tentatively TRBD1 (5 bases). This CDR3 reads CASSPSTGGLSGNTIYF. The CDR3 nucleotides are TGTGCCAGCAGCCCCTCTACGGGGGGACTTTCTGGAAACACCATATATTTT.